These T cell receptor beta chains were read from a single sample in a study of cytomegalovirus exposure and HLA in healthy donors. The protocol was immunoSEQ multiplex PCR, while the TCRdb copy is restricted to in-frame clones and leaves out a portion. Seen in this sample are 150,000 to 200,000 clones; the ten most common clones hold 2.1%. The specimen was PBMCs. The source of these receptors is a young man in good health and CMV-seronegative. The CDR3 runs from the conserved cysteine through the conserved F or W. A D gene is named only where the DNA matches it firmly.

>TRBJ2-2|.|16|TRBV7-6
CASSLAGGLNTGELFF
TGTGCCAGCAGCTTAGCGGGGGGACTCAACACCGGGGAGCTGTTTTTT
>TRBJ2-1|TRBD2|17|TRBV10-3
CAINVPTSGIFHNEQFF
TGTGCCATCAATGTCCCGACTAGCGGGATTTTTCACAATGAGCAGTTCTTC
>TRBJ2-1|TRBD2|14|TRBV5-1
CASSAGRAYNEQFF
TGCGCCAGCAGTGCCGGGAGGGCCTACAATGAGCAGTTCTTC
>TRBJ2-7|TRBD2|14|TRBV29-1
CSVVSGRADYEQYF
TGCAGCGTTGTCAGCGGGAGGGCCGACTACGAGCAGTACTTC
>TRBJ2-3|TRBD2|17|TRBV7-2
CASSLGRGLGSTDTQYF
TGTGCCAGCAGCTTAGGTAGGGGACTAGGAAGCACAGATACGCAGTATTTT
>TRBJ1-5|.|13|TRBV6-4
CASSREWRQPQHF
TGTGCCAGCAGCCGCGAATGGCGGCAGCCCCAGCATTTT
>TRBJ2-6|TRBD1|14|TRBV2
CASSVRQGTNVLTF
TGTGCCAGCAGTGTTCGACAGGGCACCAACGTCCTGACTTTC
>TRBJ1-4|TRBD1|14|TRBV7-9
CASSRWDSGEKLFF
TGTGCCAGCAGCCGATGGGACAGTGGAGAAAAACTGTTTTTT
>TRBJ2-7|.|19|TRBV4-1
CASSQESSRGINTNYEQYF
TGCGCCAGCAGCCAAGAATCAAGCAGGGGCATTAATACTAACTACGAGCAGTACTTC
>TRBJ1-1|.|22|TRBV23-1
CASSPTGSGGLSSIILNTEAFF
TGCGCCAGCAGTCCCACGGGCAGCGGTGGCCTCTCCTCCATTATACTGAACACTGAAGCTTTCTTT
>TRBJ1-2|TRBD1|12|TRBV18
CASSRDRDGYTF
TGTGCCAGCTCCCGGGACAGGGACGGCTACACCTTC
>TRBJ2-1|.|16|TRBV19
CASSSLGASVYNEQFF
TGTGCCAGTAGTTCTCTAGGGGCTAGTGTCTACAATGAGCAGTTCTTC
>TRBJ2-1|.|15|TRBV5-8
CASSLGSGGYNEQFF
TGTGCCAGCAGCTTAGGCAGTGGAGGGTACAATGAGCAGTTCTTC
>TRBJ2-3|TRBD2|16|TRBV10-1
CASSGTSGKITDTQYF
TGCGCCAGCAGCGGTACAAGCGGGAAGATCACAGATACGCAGTATTTT
>TRBJ1-4|.|15|TRBV4-2
CASRPRTADNEKLFF
TGTGCCAGCAGACCACGGACAGCTGATAATGAAAAACTGTTTTTT
>TRBJ2-3|TRBD2|15|TRBV5-1
CASSWEGGSIATQYF
TGCGCCAGCAGCTGGGAGGGTGGCAGCATCGCTACGCAGTATTTT
>TRBJ2-2|.|17|TRBV9
CASSARVGGVYTGELFF
TGTGCCAGCAGCGCGAGGGTCGGCGGAGTTTACACCGGGGAGCTGTTTTTT
>TRBJ1-1|.|13|TRBV28
CASSLLRETEAFF
TGTGCCAGCAGTTTATTGCGGGAGACTGAAGCTTTCTTT
>TRBJ1-1|.|15|TRBV27
CASCYSSGAWDEAFF
TGTGCCAGCTGCTATTCCTCAGGGGCCTGGGATGAAGCTTTCTTT
>TRBJ2-1|.|14|TRBV5-1
CASSLVGADNEQFF
TGCGCCAGCAGCTTGGTGGGGGCGGACAATGAGCAGTTCTTC
>TRBJ1-5|.|14|TRBV7-2
CASSFFAPDEPQHF
TGTGCCAGCAGCTTTTTTGCGCCTGATGAGCCCCAGCATTTT
>TRBJ1-2|.|13|TRBV30
CAWSVKQGGGYTF
TGTGCCTGGAGTGTAAAACAGGGTGGCGGCTACACCTTC
>TRBJ2-2|TRBD1|17|TRBV18
CASSPLMVTGDTGELFF
TGTGCCAGCTCACCACTGATGGTGACAGGGGACACCGGGGAGCTGTTTTTT
>TRBJ2-1|TRBD2|18|TRBV18
CASSAVSLSGRAYNEQFF
TGTGCCAGCTCAGCCGTATCCCTTAGCGGGAGGGCCTACAATGAGCAGTTCTTC
>TRBJ1-1|.|16|TRBV28
CASSFPRGADDTEAFF
TGTGCCAGCAGTTTTCCCCGGGGGGCGGACGACACTGAAGCTTTCTTT
>TRBJ2-1|.|12|TRBV5-4
CASSPGSIGQFF
TGTGCCAGCAGCCCGGGGAGTATTGGGCAGTTCTTC
>TRBJ2-7|.|11|TRBV10-2
CASSEEGEQYF
TGCGCCAGCAGTGAGGAGGGCGAGCAGTACTTC
>TRBJ1-5|TRBD1|15|TRBV6-6
CASSYSSTGHQPQHF
TGTGCCAGCAGTTACTCCTCGACAGGGCATCAGCCCCAGCATTTT
>TRBJ2-3|.|16|TRBV11-2
CASSPLRGISTDTQYF
TGTGCCAGCAGCCCACTCAGGGGCATTAGCACAGATACGCAGTATTTT
>TRBJ2-7|TRBD1|15|TRBV28
CASSRGQGVFYEQYF
TGTGCCAGCAGCAGGGGACAGGGGGTCTTTTACGAGCAGTACTTC
>TRBJ1-4|.|14|TRBV19
CASSIDRSNEKLFF
TGTGCCAGTAGTATTGACAGGTCCAATGAAAAACTGTTTTTT
>TRBJ1-1|.|11|TRBV7-9
CASSRQLEAFF
TGTGCCAGCAGCCGACAGCTTGAAGCTTTCTTT
>TRBJ1-2|.|14|TRBV6-1
CASSEPRGVSGYTF
TGTGCCAGCAGTGAACCAAGGGGCGTTAGTGGCTACACCTTC
>TRBJ2-1|TRBD2|14|TRBV15
CATSSGLGVNEQFF
TGTGCCACCAGCAGCGGACTAGGGGTAAATGAGCAGTTCTTC